The clone carrying this T cell receptor (beta chain) was counted between two and nine times. Individual cDNA molecules carried attached unique molecular identifiers. Each CDR3 protein gets one entry after TCRdb re-called the 5' RACE reads with MiXCR. The data show more than 75,000 distinct CDR3 sequences, 14% seen once. The source of the sample is a study of early T cells in non-severe SARS-CoV-2 infection. The V and J ends lost 2 bases and 0 bases respectively, with 7 bases between them. The CDR3 has 14 residues. From germline, CDR1 is KGHSH and CDR2 LQKENI. This receptor was obtained from an adult who was a healthcare worker with PCR-confirmed SARS-CoV-2 infection or an uninfected control (not recorded which). The chain joins TRBV18 to TRBJ1-1; a possible D gene is TRBD1 (6 bases). The sample comprised whole blood. The CDR3 nucleotides read TGTGCCAGCTCACCAGGGACACTGAACACTGAAGCTTTCTTT. Protein: CASSPGTLNTEAFF.